The present entry profiles one T cell receptor (beta chain) with its context. Time point here: recipient sample about 28 days before transplant, after cytoreduction. Recipient blood drawn about 28 days pretransplant and days 30, 100, 180 after. Here immunoSEQ multiplex PCR was the method, and the copy in TCRdb shows in-frame clones only, minus some. The sample has tens of thousands of clones, 65% to 90% seen once. The sample belongs to a study of T cell clonotyping in hematopoietic cell transplantation. Germline assignment: CDR1 SGHDN and CDR2 FVKESK. The CDR3 contains 15 residues. The V segment lost 3 bases and the J segment 5 bases; nucleotides outside the gene matches: 5.

The chain recombines TRBV14 with TRBJ2-1, with 9 nucleotides matching TRBD2. The source material was peripheral blood mononuclear cells, sampled before stem cell transplant. The receptor was isolated from a man between 60 and 70 years old with biphenotypic leukemia. Some clones in this sample may be carry-over from other donors' samples. DNA for the CDR3: TGTGCCAGCAGCCACAGACTAGCGGATAACAATGAGCAGTTCTTC. This codes for CASSHRLADNNEQFF.